This T cell receptor beta chain was sequenced for a study of identical twins. The study, taken as a whole, reports: Invariant MAIT and iNKT cells are populations that could partly confound zero-insertion analyses. For out-of-frame beta sequences, excess twin sharing was weaker. There was more out-of-frame TCR alpha sharing in monozygotic twins than models estimated. Whereas memory repertoires showed no such difference, abundant cord blood beta clonotypes carried fewer insertions.

TCRdb processed the 5' RACE reads anew with MiXCR; each CDR3 protein has one entry. Of approximately 690,000 distinct CDR3 sequences in the sample, roughly 6% were seen once. This clonotype was found many times. Its antigen is currently unknown. Germline assignment: CDR1 SQVTM and CDR2 ANQGSEA. Trimming removed 7 bases from V and 2 bases from J, with 14 bases in between. This CDR3 has 13 amino acids. The origin of this receptor is a man between 18 and 29 years old in good health. The specimen was naive T cells sorted from blood. The V and J genes are TRBV29-1 and TRBJ2-5; no clear D. The CDR3: CSGKLHRQETQYF. Written as DNA, the CDR3 is TGCAGCGGGAAACTACATAGACAAGAGACCCAGTACTTC.